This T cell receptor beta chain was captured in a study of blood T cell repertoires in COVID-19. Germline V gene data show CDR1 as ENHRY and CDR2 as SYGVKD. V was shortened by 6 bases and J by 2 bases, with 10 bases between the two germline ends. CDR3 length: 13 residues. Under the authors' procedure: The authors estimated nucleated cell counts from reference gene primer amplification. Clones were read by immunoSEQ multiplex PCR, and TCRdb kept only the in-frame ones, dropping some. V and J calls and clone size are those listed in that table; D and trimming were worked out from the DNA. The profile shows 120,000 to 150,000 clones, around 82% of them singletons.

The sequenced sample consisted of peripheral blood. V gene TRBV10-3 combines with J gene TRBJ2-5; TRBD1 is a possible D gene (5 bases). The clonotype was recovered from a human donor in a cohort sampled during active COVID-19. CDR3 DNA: TGTGCCATCAGAGACAGCCCTCAAGAGACCCAGTACTTC. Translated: CAIRDSPQETQYF.